The entry below describes one TCR beta chain. This clonotype appeared many times. Its antigen is not yet known. No quality values exist for individual bases; no much larger clone is one base distant. CDR1 and CDR2 (SQVTM, ANQGSEA) derive from the germline V gene. Inclusive of the bounding cysteine and phenylalanine, the CDR3 is 14 residues long. The CDR3 DNA has 42 bases and is translated from base 1. Relative to germline, V is 4 bases shorter and J is 1 base shorter, with 10 bases between their ends. The data derive from a study of spatial heterogeneity in lung cancer (dated by TCRdb to about 2019). Study-level background: Beta-chain transcripts were consistently detected in greater numbers than alpha-chain transcripts, which likely reflects a higher abundance of beta-chain transcripts. In the raw uncorrected reads, each unique combination of TCR and UMI appeared more than ten times on average. TCR repertoire features were related to nonsynonymous mutation counts determined by whole-exome sequencing of tumor tissue. In non-small cell lung cancer, the study quantitatively compared TCR alpha and beta repertoires across several tumor regions, matched nontumor lung, and blood. At surgery, both alpha and beta chains were TCR-sequenced in roughly 200 tumor regions, roughly 64 matched nontumor lung samples and over 50 PBMC samples. Study-level results and caveats: Additional single-cell paired TCR alpha and beta sequencing was considered necessary to confirm, at a functional level, the hypothesis that regional TCRs recognize regional mutations.

The library came from 5' RACE. Sequencing instrument: NextSeq 500. To allow correction of PCR and sequencing errors, the TCR library protocol tagged every TCR cDNA molecule with a unique molecular identifier. As for how the authors treated the data: TCR identification, UMI-based error correction and CDR3 extraction were all carried out with Decombinator tools. Expanded TCRs were defined as those above a frequency of 2 per 1,000, corresponding to the top 1% of the tumor frequency distribution. Rényi diversity was computed with the R vegan package after subsampling each repertoire 100 times to 5,000 TCRs. CDR3 similarity networks were constructed using string-kernel similarity of amino acid triplets, with links drawn between CDR3s whose pairwise similarity was above 0.82. In TCRdb, the public reads were trimmed at Q25 with fastp and aligned with MiXCR, with productive beta chains retained. Rows with one shared CDR3 protein collapse into an entry with the most common genes and DNA. In this record, the V and J calls reflect TCRdb's handling and not the investigators' own analysis. The sample includes just under 5,500 distinct CDR3 sequences, with over 5% observed a single time. Together, the top ten hold 7% to 10% of the sample.

This specimen's time point label, per the study, means: sample taken at primary tumor resection. Samples were obtained from 72 patients with early-stage, untreated non-small cell lung cancer from the lung TRACERx cohort. For TCR sequencing, whole RNA was extracted from tumor and nontumor lung tissue, or from cryopreserved PBMC samples, and no cell sorting was done. Patients were selected for TCR sequencing only if sufficient RNA was available from at least two tumor regions. A lung pathologist reviewed the tumor and adjacent nontumor lung specimens before the specimens were selected. The sequence derives from a female donor with early-stage non-small cell lung cancer. The sample in question was normal lung tissue next to the tumor, obtained at surgery. The rearrangement combines TRBV29-1 with TRBJ2-2; the D gene is not confidently resolved. The CDR3 in this case is CSVALNRNTGELFF. The nucleotide sequence is TGCAGCGTTGCCCTAAACAGGAACACCGGGGAGCTGTTTTTT.